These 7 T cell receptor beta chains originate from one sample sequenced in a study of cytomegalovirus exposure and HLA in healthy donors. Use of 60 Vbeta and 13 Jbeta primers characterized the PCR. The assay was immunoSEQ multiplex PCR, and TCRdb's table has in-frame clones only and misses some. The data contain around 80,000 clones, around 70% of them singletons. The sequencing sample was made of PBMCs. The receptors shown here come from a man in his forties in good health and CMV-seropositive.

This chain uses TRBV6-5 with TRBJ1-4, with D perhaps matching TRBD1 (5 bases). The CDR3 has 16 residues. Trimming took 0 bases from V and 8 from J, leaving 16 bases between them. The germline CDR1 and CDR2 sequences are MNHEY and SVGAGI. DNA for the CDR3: TGTGCCAGCAGTTACTCCGGAGGCGGGGACGGCGAAAAACTGTTTTTT. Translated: CASSYSGGGDGEKLFF.

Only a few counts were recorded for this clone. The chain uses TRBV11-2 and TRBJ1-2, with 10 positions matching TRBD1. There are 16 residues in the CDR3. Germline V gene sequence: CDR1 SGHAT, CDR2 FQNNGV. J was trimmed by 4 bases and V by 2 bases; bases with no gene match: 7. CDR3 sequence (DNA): TGTGCCAGCAGCTTACTGACAGGGGGCTGGGGCTATGGCTACACCTTC. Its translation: CASSLLTGGWGYGYTF.

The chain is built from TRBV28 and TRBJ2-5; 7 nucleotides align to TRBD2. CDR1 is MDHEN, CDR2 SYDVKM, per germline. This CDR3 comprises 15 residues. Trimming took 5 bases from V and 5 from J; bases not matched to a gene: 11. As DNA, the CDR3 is TGTGCCAGCAGTCCGCTGGGGGGGGGAGTGGAGACCCAGTACTTC. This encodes CASSPLGGGVETQYF.

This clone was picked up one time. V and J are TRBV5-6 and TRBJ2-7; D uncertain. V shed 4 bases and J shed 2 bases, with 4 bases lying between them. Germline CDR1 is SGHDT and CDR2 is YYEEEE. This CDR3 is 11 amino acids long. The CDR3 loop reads CASSVTYEQYF. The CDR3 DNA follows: TGTGCCAGCAGCGTTACCTACGAGCAGTACTTC.

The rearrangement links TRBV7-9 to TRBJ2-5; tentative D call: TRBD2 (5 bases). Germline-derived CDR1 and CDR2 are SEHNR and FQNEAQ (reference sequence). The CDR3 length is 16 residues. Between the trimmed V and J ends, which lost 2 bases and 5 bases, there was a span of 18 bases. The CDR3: CASSLSTQRIEETQYF. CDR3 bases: TGTGCCAGCAGCTTAAGTACCCAGCGGATAGAGGAGACCCAGTACTTC.

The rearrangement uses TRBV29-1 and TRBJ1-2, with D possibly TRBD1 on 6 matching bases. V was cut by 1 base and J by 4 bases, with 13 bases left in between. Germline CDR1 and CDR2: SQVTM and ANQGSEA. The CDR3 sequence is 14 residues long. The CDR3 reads CSVEVKGESYGYTF. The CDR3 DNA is TGCAGCGTTGAAGTTAAGGGGGAATCCTATGGCTACACCTTC.

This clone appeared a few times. The CDR3 reads CATRMSGGYNEQFF. Written as DNA, the CDR3 is TGTGCCACCCGTATGAGCGGGGGTTACAATGAGCAGTTCTTC. The chain couples TRBV2 to TRBJ2-1; 8 bases are a match to TRBD2. The CDR3 sequence is 14 residues long. Germline values: CDR1 SNHLY, CDR2 FYNNEI. With 10 bases clipped from V and 4 bases from J, the junction kept 9 bases outside the gene matches.